This T cell receptor beta chain was sequenced during a study of blood T cell repertoires in COVID-19. Background on the study: Spain, Italy and the United States supplied samples that represented acute and convalescent COVID-19. The analysed material was cDNA or gDNA that came from T cells, B-cell-depleted T cells, or PBMCs.

The authors' processing: It was from reference gene primer amplification that nucleated cell counts were estimated. The repertoire was sequenced with immunoSEQ multiplex PCR; TCRdb's copy has only in-frame clones and lacks some. V and J calls plus clone size are reproduced from that table; the DNA served to infer D and trimming. Seen here are about 90,000 clones, about three quarters observed once, and the top ten hold around 14%. In germline, CDR1 is LNHNV, CDR2 YYDKDF (reference sequence). V shed 4 bases, J shed 6 bases, and the junction held 6 bases outside the gene matches. CDR3 length: 14 residues.

This TCR came from an elderly woman with acute or convalescent COVID-19. The sample taken for sequencing was peripheral blood. The V and J genes are TRBV15 and TRBJ1-5; 7 nucleotides match TRBD1. The CDR3 region is CATSTRQGRQPQHF. In DNA, the CDR3 is TGTGCCACCAGCACAAGACAGGGTCGTCAGCCCCAGCATTTT.